The subject of this entry is one T cell receptor (beta chain). The data stem from a study of blood T cell repertoires in COVID-19. Study overall: Donors in the United States, Italy and Spain gave samples during acute or convalescent COVID-19. From T cells, B-cell-depleted T cells, or PBMCs came the material, which was cDNA or gDNA.

CDR1 SEHNR and CDR2 FQNEAQ come from the germline V gene (reference sequence). The CDR3 sequence is 15 residues long. V dropped 4 bases and J dropped 0; count of bases not matched to a gene: 3. The authors' processing: From reference gene primer amplification, estimates of nucleated cell counts were derived. Sequenced by immunoSEQ multiplex PCR; TCRdb stores in-frame clones only, minus some. V and J calls and clone size are as listed in that table; D and trimming were resolved from the DNA. The sample gives approximately 70,000 clones, 88% of which show up once; 6% to 7% is in the top ten. The source of this sequence is a woman aged 70 to 79 with acute or convalescent COVID-19. Sequencing was done on a sample of peripheral blood. The J gene is TRBJ2-5, the V gene TRBV7-9; 9 bases line up with TRBD1. CDR3 in amino acids: CASSWDRAHQETQYF. CDR3 bases: TGTGCCAGCAGCTGGGACAGGGCCCACCAAGAGACCCAGTACTTC.